This T cell receptor (beta chain) was identified during a study of STAT5B mutations in CD4+ large granular lymphocyte leukemia. The CDR3 is 14 amino acids. With 8 bases clipped from V and 2 bases from J, the junction kept 9 bases outside the gene matches. In germline, CDR1 is MDHEN, CDR2 SYDVKM. The protocol was immunoSEQ multiplex PCR, while the TCRdb copy is restricted to in-frame clones and leaves out a portion. The sample includes about 26,000 clones, about 86% of them seen just once. The chain combines TRBV28 with TRBJ2-7, with 7 bases that match TRBD1. The sample taken for sequencing was CD4+ T cells from blood buffy coats. The TCR was taken from a human donor in good health. This CDR3 is CASEDRDSTYEQYF. CDR3 in DNA: TGTGCCAGCGAAGACCGGGACAGCACCTACGAGCAGTACTTC.